The 18 T cell receptor beta chains below come from one sample, sequenced in a study of T-cell reconstitution after alpha-beta-depleted transplantation in children. Unique molecular identifiers were incorporated into the prepared TCRbeta library. TCRdb used MiXCR to reprocess the PCR reads, holding one entry per CDR3 protein. The data hold over 300,000 distinct CDR3 sequences, with under 13% observed a single time. Sequenced material: PBMCs from the stem cell graft donor, taken from the stem cell graft. The receptors come from a human donor who donated a stem cell graft to a child with acute lymphoblastic leukemia.

The chain recombines TRBV12-3 or TRBV12-4 with TRBJ1-2; D gene ambiguous. Trimming pared 6 bases from V and 7 bases from J, leaving 12 bases between. This CDR3 has 12 amino acids. CDR3 loop: CASSWSGRGYTF. CDR3 bases: TGTGCCAGCAGCTGGAGCGGACGTGGCTACACCTTC.

This clonotype was seen repeatedly, ten times or more. The CDR3 nucleotides read TGTGCCAGCGCCCTCAGTGGGGGGAACACTGAAGCTTTCTTT. This encodes CASALSGGNTEAFF. V usage is TRBV7-6 and J usage is TRBJ1-1, with a possible D match to TRBD1 (5 bases). This CDR3 is built from 14 residues. Germline V gene lookup returns CDR1 SGHVS and CDR2 FNYEAQ. V was clipped by 8 bases and J by 1 base, with 14 bases between them.

This clonotype has only a few counts. The chain is built from TRBV7-6 and TRBJ2-7; 8 bases fit TRBD2. The CDR3 extends over 16 amino acids. V lost 4 bases and J lost 2; bases outside the gene matches: 10. CDR1 is SGHVS, CDR2 FNYEAQ, per germline. CDR3 bases: TGTGCCAGCAGCTCCGGGGGGGGTACAACCGCCTACGAGCAGTACTTC. Amino acid sequence: CASSSGGGTTAYEQYF.

CDR3 in DNA: TGCGCCAGCAGCCAAGTAGCGGGAGTTGCCCTAAGTGAGCAGTTCTTC. It specifies CASSQVAGVALSEQFF. The gene calls are TRBV5-1 and TRBJ2-1, with 9 bases fitting TRBD2. The CDR3 spans 16 residues. CDR1 and CDR2 (germline): SGHRS, YFSETQ. V was clipped by 4 bases and J by 9 bases; unmatched bases: 14.

V is TRBV27 and J is TRBJ2-7; D could derive from TRBD1 or TRBD2 (5 bases each). CDR3 size: 13 residues. CDR1 is MNHEY and CDR2 is SMNVEV in the germline V gene (reference sequence). Trimming shortened V by 4 bases and J by 3 bases, and 10 bases separated the two germline ends. The CDR3 loop reads CASSWGRLYEQYF. DNA for the CDR3: TGTGCCAGCAGTTGGGGACGGCTCTACGAGCAGTACTTC.

This clonotype was counted once. The V gene is TRBV19, the J gene TRBJ2-5; D uncertain. Per germline, CDR1 LNHDA and CDR2 SQIVND (reference sequence). The CDR3 sequence is 14 residues long. Trimming cost V 1 base and J 5 bases, with 11 bases left between them. The CDR3 loop reads CASSIGQDYETQYF. CDR3 bases: TGTGCCAGTAGTATAGGGCAGGATTATGAGACCCAGTACTTC.

This clonotype was counted at least ten times. The rearrangement links TRBV4-3 to TRBJ2-7, with D maybe TRBD2 (5 bases). The length of the CDR3 is 13 residues. Trimming shortened V by 0 bases and J by 3 bases, and 6 bases separated the two germline ends. Germline CDR1 reads LGHNA; CDR2 reads YSLEER. The CDR3 DNA follows: TGCGCCAGCAGCCAAGATCGGGGCTACGAGCAGTACTTC. Translation gives CASSQDRGYEQYF.

In this sample, this clonotype turned up a few times. The chain couples TRBV20-1 to TRBJ1-5; 7 bases map to TRBD1. The junction had 3 bases not matched to a gene; V was cut back by 4 bases and J by 3 bases. This CDR3 contains 13 residues. Per the germline V gene, CDR1 is DFQATT and CDR2 is SNEGSKA (reference sequence). CDR3 coding DNA: TGCAGTGCTAATACAGGGGCCAATCAGCCCCAGCATTTT. It codes for CSANTGANQPQHF.

This clonotype was recorded a few times. The CDR3 reads CSVRGHSYNEQFF. CDR3 DNA sequence: TGCAGTGTTCGGGGACACTCCTACAATGAGCAGTTCTTC. The gene calls are TRBV20-1 and TRBJ2-1, with a tentative D call TRBD1 (6 bases). V was shortened by 7 bases and J by 0 bases, with 10 bases between the two germline ends. CDR3 length: 13 residues. The V gene's germline CDR1 is DFQATT and CDR2 SNEGSKA (reference sequence).

This clonotype turned up a few times. This chain links TRBV3-1 with TRBJ2-7, with 10 positions matching TRBD1. The junction had 7 bases not matched to a gene; V was cut back by 0 bases and J by 5 bases. CDR3 length: 16 amino acids. The germline CDR1 and CDR2 sequences are LGHDT and YNNKEL (reference sequence). CDR3 residues: CASSQDGGQGLDEQYF. The CDR3 DNA follows: TGTGCCAGCAGCCAAGATGGGGGACAGGGGTTGGACGAGCAGTACTTC.

The chain recombines TRBV5-1 with TRBJ2-3; D call uncertain. The ends were cut back, 6 bases at V and 0 bases at J, with 14 bases in the middle. The CDR3 sequence is 15 residues long. CDR1 SGHRS and CDR2 YFSETQ come from the germline V gene. CDR3 loop: CASTRWGSSTDTQYF. The CDR3 DNA is TGCGCCAGCACGAGATGGGGATCTAGCACAGATACGCAGTATTTT.

This clonotype appeared a few times. V and J are TRBV20-1 and TRBJ2-3; 7 nucleotides align to TRBD1. Germline V gene sequence: CDR1 DFQATT, CDR2 SNEGSKA (reference sequence). This CDR3 is 15 amino acids long. Written as DNA, the CDR3 is TGCAGCTGCAGTTCGGACAGGCCGGGCACAGATACGCAGTATTTT. Translated: CSCSSDRPGTDTQYF.

This clonotype has just a few counts. The chain uses TRBV10-3 and TRBJ2-1; TRBD2 agrees at 9 bases. With 3 bases clipped from V and 2 bases from J, the junction kept 5 bases outside the gene matches. In germline, CDR1 is ENHRY, CDR2 SYGVKD. The CDR3 spans 16 residues. CDR3 in amino acids: CAISDPAGGPYNEQFF. In DNA form, the CDR3 reads TGTGCCATCAGTGACCCTGCGGGAGGGCCCTACAATGAGCAGTTCTTC.

This clonotype was counted at least ten times. The chain links TRBV5-1 to TRBJ2-3; D remains unclear. V was cut by 3 bases and J by 0 bases, with 14 bases left in between. Germline V gene data show CDR1 as SGHRS and CDR2 as YFSETQ. The CDR3 sequence is 16 residues long. CDR3 nucleotides: TGCGCCAGCAGCTGGGCTGGCGGAGCTAGCACAGATACGCAGTATTTT. Translated: CASSWAGGASTDTQYF.

The V gene is TRBV12-5, the J gene TRBJ2-7; TRBD2 matches at 15 bases. This CDR3 is 17 amino acids long. J gave up 6 bases and V 1 base, and 7 bases lay outside the gene matches. CDR1 LGHNT and CDR2 FRNRAP come from the germline V gene. The CDR3 DNA follows: TGTGCTAGTGGTTTGGCTTCATTGGGACTAGCGGGAGGCGAGCAGTACTTC. Protein sequence: CASGLASLGLAGGEQYF. The complete variable domain, with remaining parts taken from reference TRBV12-5 and TRBJ2-7, reads DARVTQTPRHKVTEMGQEVTMRCQPILGHNTVFWYRQTMMQGLELLAYFRNRAPLDDSGMPKDRFSAEMPDATLATLKIQPSEPRDSAVYFCASGLASLGLAGGEQYFGPGTRLTVT.

This clonotype was found many times. The chain carries TRBV7-6 and TRBJ2-1; the match to TRBD2 covers 7 bases. Germline V gives CDR1 SGHVS, CDR2 FNYEAQ. The V and J ends lost 11 bases and 1 base, in that order; junction bases with no gene match: 8. This CDR3 spans 14 amino acids. In nucleotides, the CDR3 is TGTGCCTCCCAGCGGGACCTATCCTACAATGAGCAGTTCTTC. Protein: CASQRDLSYNEQFF.

This clonotype came up a few times. The rearrangement links TRBV5-1 to TRBJ2-1; D might be TRBD1 or TRBD2, each matching 5 bases. Deletions cut 6 bases from V and 7 bases from J, with 17 bases between. Germline V gene data show CDR1 as SGHRS and CDR2 as YFSETQ. The CDR3 is made up of 14 amino acids. For the CDR3, the DNA is TGCGCCAGCAATCTCCGGGACCCACGAAATGAGCAGTTCTTC. Translated: CASNLRDPRNEQFF.

The rearrangement joins TRBV5-1 to TRBJ2-7, with D perhaps matching TRBD1 or TRBD2 (6 bases each). CDR3 size: 15 residues. The germline V gene encodes CDR1 SGHRS and CDR2 YFSETQ. Between the trimmed V and J ends, which lost 2 bases and 4 bases, there was a span of 16 bases. The CDR3 reads CASSFRRDKGYEQYF. CDR3 bases: TGCGCCAGCAGCTTCAGGCGGGACAAGGGTTACGAGCAGTACTTC.